These T cell receptor beta chains were read from a single sample in a study of identical twins. TCRdb itself ran the 5' RACE reads through MiXCR, one entry per CDR3 protein. Among 500,000 to 550,000 distinct CDR3 sequences, approximately 22% were seen once, and the ten largest hold around 0.9%. The same sample was also used in a study of T cells expressing NK-cell markers.

The sequencing input was CD4+ T cells sorted from blood. These receptors were collected from a woman aged 18-29 years in good health. Both conserved end residues are part of each CDR3. D genes are given only for firm matches. A clone size is listed for some rows: how often the clone was seen (once, few, many), or a class if it is expanded.

j_gene: TRBJ2-5
d_gene: .
v_gene: TRBV20-1
abundance: many
CDR3aa: CSASSRETQYF
CDR3nt: TGCAGTGCTTCCTCCAGGGAGACCCAGTACTTC

j_gene: TRBJ2-6
d_gene: TRBD1
v_gene: TRBV27
abundance: .
CDR3aa: CATLDRGRSGANVLTF
CDR3nt: TGTGCCACCCTAGACAGGGGGCGTTCCGGGGCCAACGTCCTGACTTTC

j_gene: TRBJ2-3
d_gene: .
v_gene: TRBV11-2
abundance: .
CDR3aa: CASSSLRGRAPDTQYF
CDR3nt: TGTGCCAGCAGCTCCCTGAGGGGACGGGCCCCAGATACGCAGTATTTT

j_gene: TRBJ2-7
d_gene: TRBD2
v_gene: TRBV12-3/TRBV12-4
abundance: few
CDR3aa: CASSLRLAGDYEQYF
CDR3nt: TGTGCCAGCAGTTTAAGACTAGCGGGAGACTACGAGCAGTACTTC

j_gene: TRBJ2-7
d_gene: TRBD2
v_gene: TRBV20-1
abundance: .
CDR3aa: CSAAYLERGTYEQYF
CDR3nt: TGCAGTGCTGCTTACCTGGAGCGGGGAACCTACGAGCAGTACTTC

j_gene: TRBJ2-1
d_gene: .
v_gene: TRBV18
abundance: .
CDR3aa: CASSPGVDGEQFF
CDR3nt: TGTGCCAGCTCACCCGGGGTAGACGGTGAGCAGTTCTTC

j_gene: TRBJ2-2
d_gene: .
v_gene: TRBV19
abundance: .
CDR3aa: CATQVAKGTGELFF
CDR3nt: TGTGCCACCCAAGTCGCAAAGGGCACCGGGGAGCTGTTTTTT

j_gene: TRBJ2-5
d_gene: TRBD1
v_gene: TRBV20-1
abundance: few
CDR3aa: CSARLEGTAGRETQYF
CDR3nt: TGCAGTGCTAGACTAGAGGGGACAGCAGGTCGGGAGACCCAGTACTTC

j_gene: TRBJ1-3
d_gene: .
v_gene: TRBV12-3/TRBV12-4
abundance: .
CDR3aa: CASINSGNTIYF
CDR3nt: TGTGCCAGCATAAATTCTGGAAACACCATATATTTT

j_gene: TRBJ1-5
d_gene: TRBD1
v_gene: TRBV20-1
abundance: .
CDR3aa: CSAPDRGSNQPQHF
CDR3nt: TGCAGTGCGCCGGACAGGGGTAGCAATCAGCCCCAGCATTTT

j_gene: TRBJ2-7
d_gene: .
v_gene: TRBV6-5
abundance: .
CDR3aa: CASSSTNTYEQYF
CDR3nt: TGTGCCAGCAGTTCCACCAACACCTACGAGCAGTACTTC

j_gene: TRBJ1-3
d_gene: .
v_gene: TRBV20-1
abundance: many
CDR3aa: CSASRFSGNTIYF
CDR3nt: TGCAGTGCTAGCCGGTTCTCTGGAAACACCATATATTTT

j_gene: TRBJ2-3
d_gene: .
v_gene: TRBV5-1
abundance: .
CDR3aa: CASSLEELTDTQYF
CDR3nt: TGCGCCAGCAGCTTGGAAGAACTCACAGATACGCAGTATTTT

j_gene: TRBJ2-5
d_gene: .
v_gene: TRBV29-1
abundance: .
CDR3aa: CSVGSLGEAIQETQYF
CDR3nt: TGCAGCGTTGGGAGTCTGGGAGAAGCGATCCAAGAGACCCAGTACTTC

j_gene: TRBJ1-2
d_gene: TRBD1
v_gene: TRBV20-1
abundance: once
CDR3aa: CSARATGEFSGYTF
CDR3nt: TGCAGTGCTAGAGCGACAGGGGAGTTCAGTGGCTACACCTTC

j_gene: TRBJ2-5
d_gene: .
v_gene: TRBV20-1
abundance: few
CDR3aa: CSARDPRLYQETQYF
CDR3nt: TGCAGTGCTAGAGACCCCCGGCTGTACCAAGAGACCCAGTACTTC

j_gene: TRBJ2-7
d_gene: TRBD1
v_gene: TRBV12-3/TRBV12-4
abundance: few
CDR3aa: CASGKGTAAYEQYF
CDR3nt: TGTGCCAGCGGCAAAGGGACAGCAGCCTACGAGCAGTACTTC

j_gene: TRBJ2-1
d_gene: .
v_gene: TRBV6-5
abundance: few
CDR3aa: CASSSRPGTVAYNEQFF
CDR3nt: TGTGCCAGCAGTTCCAGGCCGGGTACAGTTGCCTACAATGAGCAGTTCTTC

j_gene: TRBJ2-7
d_gene: TRBD2
v_gene: TRBV12-3/TRBV12-4
abundance: many
CDR3aa: CASSGTTYEQYF
CDR3nt: TGTGCCAGCAGTGGGACTACCTACGAGCAGTACTTC

j_gene: TRBJ2-3
d_gene: .
v_gene: TRBV25-1
abundance: many
CDR3aa: CASSEISIFTDTQYF
CDR3nt: TGTGCCAGCAGTGAAATCTCGATCTTCACAGATACGCAGTATTTT

j_gene: TRBJ2-7
d_gene: TRBD1
v_gene: TRBV10-3
abundance: few
CDR3aa: CAIRGTGAYEQYF
CDR3nt: TGTGCCATCAGGGGGACAGGTGCCTACGAGCAGTACTTC

j_gene: TRBJ1-1
d_gene: .
v_gene: TRBV7-2
abundance: .
CDR3aa: CASSFQGTVTEAFF
CDR3nt: TGTGCCAGCAGCTTTCAGGGGACCGTCACTGAAGCTTTCTTT

j_gene: TRBJ2-7
d_gene: .
v_gene: TRBV7-2
abundance: few
CDR3aa: CASKGMTYSSYEQYF
CDR3nt: TGTGCCAGCAAGGGGATGACTTACAGCTCCTACGAGCAGTACTTC

j_gene: TRBJ2-6
d_gene: TRBD1
v_gene: TRBV12-3/TRBV12-4
abundance: .
CDR3aa: CASNAGQGRGGANVLTF
CDR3nt: TGTGCCAGCAATGCTGGACAGGGCCGCGGTGGGGCCAACGTCCTGACTTTC

j_gene: TRBJ1-1
d_gene: .
v_gene: TRBV5-1
abundance: .
CDR3aa: CASSLIEGSRTEAFF
CDR3nt: TGCGCCAGCAGCTTGATTGAGGGGTCGCGCACTGAAGCTTTCTTT

j_gene: TRBJ1-1
d_gene: .
v_gene: TRBV3-1
abundance: .
CDR3aa: CASSQDWVRTEAFF
CDR3nt: TGTGCCAGCAGCCAAGATTGGGTGCGAACTGAAGCTTTCTTT

j_gene: TRBJ1-1
d_gene: .
v_gene: TRBV11-2
abundance: many
CDR3aa: CASSQDVNTEAFF
CDR3nt: TGTGCCAGCAGCCAGGACGTTAACACTGAAGCTTTCTTT

j_gene: TRBJ2-7
d_gene: TRBD1
v_gene: TRBV4-3
abundance: .
CDR3aa: CASSQQTGVVTYEQYF
CDR3nt: TGCGCCAGCAGCCAACAGACAGGGGTTGTTACCTACGAGCAGTACTTC

j_gene: TRBJ2-2
d_gene: .
v_gene: TRBV5-1
abundance: .
CDR3aa: CASSPFTSLNTGELFF
CDR3nt: TGCGCCAGCAGCCCCTTCACTTCGTTGAACACCGGGGAGCTGTTTTTT

j_gene: TRBJ2-3
d_gene: .
v_gene: TRBV27
abundance: few
CDR3aa: CASSRDRNSDTQYF
CDR3nt: TGTGCCAGCAGCCGTGACAGGAACTCAGATACGCAGTATTTT

j_gene: TRBJ1-1
d_gene: .
v_gene: TRBV20-1
abundance: few
CDR3aa: CSARVAGVDTEAFF
CDR3nt: TGCAGTGCTAGAGTGGCAGGGGTGGACACTGAAGCTTTCTTT

j_gene: TRBJ2-5
d_gene: TRBD2
v_gene: TRBV7-4
abundance: few
CDR3aa: CASSSPATSVEQETQYF
CDR3nt: TGTGCCAGCAGCTCTCCCGCGACTAGCGTAGAACAAGAGACCCAGTACTTC

j_gene: TRBJ2-7
d_gene: .
v_gene: TRBV4-3
abundance: few
CDR3aa: CASSQKVSYEQYF
CDR3nt: TGCGCCAGCAGCCAAAAGGTCTCCTACGAGCAGTACTTC

j_gene: TRBJ1-5
d_gene: TRBD1
v_gene: TRBV5-7
abundance: .
CDR3aa: CASSLRWTGGGNQPQHF
CDR3nt: TGTGCCAGCAGCCTGCGATGGACAGGGGGCGGCAATCAGCCCCAGCATTTT

j_gene: TRBJ2-3
d_gene: .
v_gene: TRBV20-1
abundance: .
CDR3aa: CSLIGSLQNTDTQYF
CDR3nt: TGCAGTTTGATAGGGAGCTTGCAGAATACAGATACGCAGTATTTT

j_gene: TRBJ1-4
d_gene: .
v_gene: TRBV20-1
abundance: .
CDR3aa: CSAGSVSYPEKLFF
CDR3nt: TGCAGTGCGGGGTCAGTTTCTTATCCCGAAAAACTGTTTTTT

j_gene: TRBJ2-7
d_gene: TRBD1
v_gene: TRBV6-5
abundance: few
CDR3aa: CASSYSGQGANSYEQYF
CDR3nt: TGTGCCAGCAGTTACTCGGGACAGGGGGCGAATTCCTACGAGCAGTACTTC

j_gene: TRBJ2-2
d_gene: TRBD2
v_gene: TRBV20-1
abundance: few
CDR3aa: CSARGLSPGTSGPRPSGELFF
CDR3nt: TGCAGTGCTAGAGGCTTATCGCCCGGGACTAGCGGGCCTCGGCCATCAGGGGAGCTGTTTTTT

j_gene: TRBJ2-3
d_gene: TRBD2
v_gene: TRBV7-2
abundance: many
CDR3aa: CASSLGLGTSGRTDTQYF
CDR3nt: TGTGCCAGCAGCTTAGGGCTTGGGACTAGCGGGAGAACAGATACGCAGTATTTT

j_gene: TRBJ2-1
d_gene: TRBD2
v_gene: TRBV24-1
abundance: .
CDR3aa: CATSDPRLARNEQFF
CDR3nt: TGTGCCACCAGTGATCCCAGACTAGCTAGGAATGAGCAGTTCTTC

j_gene: TRBJ1-1
d_gene: .
v_gene: TRBV12-3/TRBV12-4
abundance: few
CDR3aa: CASRGRFERSEAFF
CDR3nt: TGTGCCAGCAGGGGACGCTTTGAAAGATCTGAAGCTTTCTTT

j_gene: TRBJ2-3
d_gene: TRBD2
v_gene: TRBV20-1
abundance: .
CDR3aa: CSAPPALAGATDTQYF
CDR3nt: TGCAGTGCCCCGCCGGCCCTAGCGGGGGCCACAGATACGCAGTATTTT

j_gene: TRBJ2-2
d_gene: .
v_gene: TRBV20-1
abundance: .
CDR3aa: CSARAQTGELFF
CDR3nt: TGCAGTGCTAGAGCTCAGACCGGGGAGCTGTTTTTT

j_gene: TRBJ2-3
d_gene: .
v_gene: TRBV2
abundance: few
CDR3aa: CASSAGADTQYF
CDR3nt: TGTGCCAGCAGTGCGGGAGCAGATACGCAGTATTTT

j_gene: TRBJ1-3
d_gene: .
v_gene: TRBV6-5
abundance: .
CDR3aa: CASSYYQGWRNTIYF
CDR3nt: TGTGCCAGCAGTTACTACCAGGGGTGGAGAAACACCATATATTTT

j_gene: TRBJ2-5
d_gene: TRBD1
v_gene: TRBV12-3/TRBV12-4
abundance: few
CDR3aa: CASSPTLGRGQETQYF
CDR3nt: TGTGCCAGCAGTCCTACCCTAGGCAGGGGGCAAGAGACCCAGTACTTC

j_gene: TRBJ1-1
d_gene: .
v_gene: TRBV20-1
abundance: few
CDR3aa: CSAIGGGNTEAFF
CDR3nt: TGCAGTGCTATCGGAGGGGGGAACACTGAAGCTTTCTTT